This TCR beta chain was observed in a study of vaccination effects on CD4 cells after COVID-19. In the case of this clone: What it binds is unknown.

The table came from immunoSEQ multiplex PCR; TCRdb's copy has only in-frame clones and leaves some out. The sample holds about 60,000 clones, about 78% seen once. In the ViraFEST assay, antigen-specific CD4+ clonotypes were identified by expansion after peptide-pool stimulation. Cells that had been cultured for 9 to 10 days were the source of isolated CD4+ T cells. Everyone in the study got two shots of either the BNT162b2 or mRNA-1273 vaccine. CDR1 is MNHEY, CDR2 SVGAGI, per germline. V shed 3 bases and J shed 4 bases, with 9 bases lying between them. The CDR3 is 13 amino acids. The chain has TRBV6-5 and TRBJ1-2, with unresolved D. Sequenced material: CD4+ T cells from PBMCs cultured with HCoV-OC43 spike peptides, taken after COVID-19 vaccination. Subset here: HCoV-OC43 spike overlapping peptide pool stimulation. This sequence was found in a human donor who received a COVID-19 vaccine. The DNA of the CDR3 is TGTGCCAGCAGTTATACGCAGTCCTATGGCTACACCTTC. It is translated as CASSYTQSYGYTF.